The text below deals with one T cell receptor beta chain. Its antigen is not known. V was trimmed by 8 bases and J by 9 bases, leaving 14 bases between them. From germline, CDR1 is MDHEN and CDR2 SYDVKM. The CDR3 has 12 residues. The libraries were made with immunoSEQ v3.0 at survey level. Profiling relied on immunoSEQ multiplex PCR, and the TCRdb table lists in-frame clones only, not all of them. The table has about 25,000 clones, 79% seen once; the top ten hold approximately 12%. The source of the sample is a study of long-term antiretroviral therapy in people with HIV. The wider study: Sampling started about a decade before the 2015 immediate-ART recommendation.

Only United States sites treated participants with HIV. Roughly 0.85-11 million cryopreserved PBMC were held in samples before DNA extraction. Study-level results: CDR3 length ranges were narrower in HIV repertoires than in controls.

The J gene is TRBJ2-1, the V gene TRBV28; D not certain. The sequence was collected from a man aged 30 to 39 with HIV. Source: unsorted PBMCs, taken 2.1 years after starting antiretroviral therapy. The CDR3 here is CASYTIPTEQFF. CDR3 DNA: TGTGCCAGCTATACCATCCCTACTGAGCAGTTCTTC.